This record looks at one TCR beta chain sequence and its context. Generated by immunoSEQ multiplex PCR, the TCRdb table keeps only in-frame clones and is missing some. The sample lists around 150,000 clones, approximately 80% occurring once. The V and J ends lost 1 base and 3 bases respectively, with 7 bases between them. CDR1 is SGHAT, CDR2 FQNNGV, per germline. There are 15 residues in the CDR3. The record originates from a study of blood T cell repertoires in COVID-19. On the study more broadly: Specimens from acute and convalescent COVID-19 originated in the United States, Italy and Spain.

The chain uses TRBV11-2 and TRBJ1-6, with a weak D call TRBD1 (6 bases). The receptor was derived from a woman older than 75 with active or convalescent COVID-19. Sequenced material: peripheral blood. CDR3 DNA sequence: TGTGCCAGCAGCTTAGTACAGGGCTATAATTCACCCCTCCACTTT. It codes for CASSLVQGYNSPLHF.